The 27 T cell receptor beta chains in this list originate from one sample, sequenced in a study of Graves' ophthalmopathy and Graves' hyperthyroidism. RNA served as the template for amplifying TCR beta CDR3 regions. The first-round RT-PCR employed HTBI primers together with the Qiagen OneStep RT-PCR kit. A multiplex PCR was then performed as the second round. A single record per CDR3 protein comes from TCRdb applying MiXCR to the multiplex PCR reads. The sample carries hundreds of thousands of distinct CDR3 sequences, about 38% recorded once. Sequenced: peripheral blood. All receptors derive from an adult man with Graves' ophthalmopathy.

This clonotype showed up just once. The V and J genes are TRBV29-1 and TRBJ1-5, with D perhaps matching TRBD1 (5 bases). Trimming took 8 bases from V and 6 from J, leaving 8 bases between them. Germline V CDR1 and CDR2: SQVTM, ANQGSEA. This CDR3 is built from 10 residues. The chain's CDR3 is CSLQGQPQHF. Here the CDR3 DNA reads TGCAGCTTGCAGGGTCAGCCCCAGCATTTT.

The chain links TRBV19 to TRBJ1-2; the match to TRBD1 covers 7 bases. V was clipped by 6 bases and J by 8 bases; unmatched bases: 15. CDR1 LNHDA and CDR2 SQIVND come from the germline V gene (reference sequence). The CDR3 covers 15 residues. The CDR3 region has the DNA TGTGCCAGTAGGAGGATCCTAACAGGGGAAGGGGGCTACACCTTC. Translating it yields CASRRILTGEGGYTF.

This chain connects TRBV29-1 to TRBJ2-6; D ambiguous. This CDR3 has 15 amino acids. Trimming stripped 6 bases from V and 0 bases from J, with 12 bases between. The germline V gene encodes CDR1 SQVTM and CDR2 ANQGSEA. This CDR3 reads CSVREADSGANVLTF. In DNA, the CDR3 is TGCAGCGTCCGAGAGGCAGACTCTGGGGCCAACGTCCTGACTTTC.

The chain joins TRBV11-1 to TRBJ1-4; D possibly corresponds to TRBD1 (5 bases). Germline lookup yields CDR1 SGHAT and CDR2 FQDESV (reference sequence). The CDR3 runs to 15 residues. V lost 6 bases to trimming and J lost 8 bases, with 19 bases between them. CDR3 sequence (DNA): TGTGCCAGCAGACAAGACCGGGAAGGGGACGAAAAACTGTTTTTT. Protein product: CASRQDREGDEKLFF.

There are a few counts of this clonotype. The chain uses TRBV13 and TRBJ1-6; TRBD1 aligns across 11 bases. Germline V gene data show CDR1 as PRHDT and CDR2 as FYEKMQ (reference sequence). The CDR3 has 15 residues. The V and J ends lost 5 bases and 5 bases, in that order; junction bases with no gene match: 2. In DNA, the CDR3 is TGTGCCAGCAGCGGGACAGGGGGAAATAATTCACCCCTCCACTTT. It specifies CASSGTGGNNSPLHF.

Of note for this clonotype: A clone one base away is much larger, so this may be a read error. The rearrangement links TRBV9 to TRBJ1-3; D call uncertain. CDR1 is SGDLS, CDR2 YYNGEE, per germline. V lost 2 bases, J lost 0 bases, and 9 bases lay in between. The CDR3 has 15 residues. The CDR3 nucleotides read TGTGCCAGCAGCGTCGGCCTCCCCTCTGGAAACACCATATATTTT. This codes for CASSVGLPSGNTIYF.

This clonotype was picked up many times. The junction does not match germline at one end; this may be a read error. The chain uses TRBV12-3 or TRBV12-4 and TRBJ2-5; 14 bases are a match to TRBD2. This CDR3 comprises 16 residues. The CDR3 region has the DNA TGTGCCAGCAGTCTAGCCGGGACTAGCGGGAGAGAGACCCAGTACTTC. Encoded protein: CASSLAGTSGRETQYF.

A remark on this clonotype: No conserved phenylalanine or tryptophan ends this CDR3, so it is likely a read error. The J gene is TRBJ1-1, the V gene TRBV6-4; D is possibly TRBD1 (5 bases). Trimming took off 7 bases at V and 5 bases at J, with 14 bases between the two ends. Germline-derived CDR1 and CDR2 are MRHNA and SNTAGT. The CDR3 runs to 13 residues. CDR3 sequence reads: CASTLQGGTEAFL. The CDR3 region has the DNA TGTGCCAGCACGCTCCAGGGTGGAACTGAAGCTTTCCTT.

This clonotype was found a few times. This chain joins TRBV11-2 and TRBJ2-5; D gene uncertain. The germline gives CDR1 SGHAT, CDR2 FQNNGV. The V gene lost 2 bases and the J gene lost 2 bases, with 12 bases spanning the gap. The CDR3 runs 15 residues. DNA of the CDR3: TGTGCCAGCAGCTTAAATCAGTTTCCTCAAGAGACCCAGTACTTC. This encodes CASSLNQFPQETQYF.

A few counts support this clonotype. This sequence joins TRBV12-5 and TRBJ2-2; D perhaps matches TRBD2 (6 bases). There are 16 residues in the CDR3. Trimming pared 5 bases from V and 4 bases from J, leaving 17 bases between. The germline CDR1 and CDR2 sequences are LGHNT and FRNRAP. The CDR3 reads CASGLGTLGPTGELFF. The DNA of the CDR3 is TGTGCTAGTGGTCTAGGGACTCTTGGGCCCACCGGGGAGCTGTTTTTT.

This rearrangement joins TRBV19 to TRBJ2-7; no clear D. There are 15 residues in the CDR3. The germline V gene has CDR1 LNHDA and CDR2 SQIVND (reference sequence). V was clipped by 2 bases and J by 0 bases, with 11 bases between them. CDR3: CASSIMSVSSYEQYF. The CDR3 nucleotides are TGTGCCAGTAGTATAATGAGCGTAAGCTCCTACGAGCAGTACTTC.

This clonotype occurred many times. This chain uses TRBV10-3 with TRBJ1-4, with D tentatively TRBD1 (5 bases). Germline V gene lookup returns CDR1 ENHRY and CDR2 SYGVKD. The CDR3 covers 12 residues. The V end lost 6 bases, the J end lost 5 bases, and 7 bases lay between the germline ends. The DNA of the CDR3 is TGTGCCATCAGGGGGCCCAATGAAAAACTGTTTTTT. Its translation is CAIRGPNEKLFF.

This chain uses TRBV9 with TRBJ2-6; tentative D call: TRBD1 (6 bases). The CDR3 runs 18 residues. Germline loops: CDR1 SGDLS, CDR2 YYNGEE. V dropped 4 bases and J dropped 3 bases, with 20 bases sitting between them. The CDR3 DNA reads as TGTGCCAGCAGCCCGCGACAGGAGTCTAACTATGGGGCCAACGTCCTGACTTTC. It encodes CASSPRQESNYGANVLTF.

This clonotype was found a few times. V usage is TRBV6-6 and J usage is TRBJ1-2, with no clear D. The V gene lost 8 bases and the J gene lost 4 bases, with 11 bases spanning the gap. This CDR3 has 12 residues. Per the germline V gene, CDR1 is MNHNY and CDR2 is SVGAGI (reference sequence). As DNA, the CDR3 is TGTGCCAGCGGGTTCGGAATCTATGGCTACACCTTC. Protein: CASGFGIYGYTF.

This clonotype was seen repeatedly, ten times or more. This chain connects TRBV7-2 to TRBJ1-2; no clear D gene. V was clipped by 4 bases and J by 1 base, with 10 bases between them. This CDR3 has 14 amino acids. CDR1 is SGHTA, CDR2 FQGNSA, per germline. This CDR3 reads CASSSDAINYGYTF. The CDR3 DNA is TGTGCCAGCAGCTCGGACGCGATTAACTATGGCTACACCTTC.

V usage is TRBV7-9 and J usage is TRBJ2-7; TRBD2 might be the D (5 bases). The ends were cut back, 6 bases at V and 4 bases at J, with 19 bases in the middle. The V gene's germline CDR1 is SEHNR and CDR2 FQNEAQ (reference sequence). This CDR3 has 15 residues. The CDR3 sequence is CASSGGGLAAYEQYF. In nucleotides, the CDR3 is TGTGCCAGCAGTGGCGGTGGGCTAGCAGCATACGAGCAGTACTTC.

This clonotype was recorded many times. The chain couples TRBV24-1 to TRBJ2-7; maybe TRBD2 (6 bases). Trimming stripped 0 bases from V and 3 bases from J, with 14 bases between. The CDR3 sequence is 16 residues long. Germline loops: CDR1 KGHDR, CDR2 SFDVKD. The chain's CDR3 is CATSDLTGGENYEQYF. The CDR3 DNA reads TGTGCCACCAGTGATTTGACGGGCGGGGAGAACTACGAGCAGTACTTC.

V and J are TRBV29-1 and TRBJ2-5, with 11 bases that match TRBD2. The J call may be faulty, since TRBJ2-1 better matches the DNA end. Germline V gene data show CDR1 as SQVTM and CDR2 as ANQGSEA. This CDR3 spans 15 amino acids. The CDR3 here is CSVATVQLAGVEQFF. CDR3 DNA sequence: TGCAGCGTTGCAACAGTTCAACTAGCGGGGGTGGAGCAGTTCTTC.

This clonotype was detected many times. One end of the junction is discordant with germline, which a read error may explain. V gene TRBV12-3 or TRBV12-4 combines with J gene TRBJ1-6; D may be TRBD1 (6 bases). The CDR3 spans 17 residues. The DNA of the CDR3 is TGTGCCAGCAGCTTAGATGGGTTAAGGGGGTCGGATTCACCCCTCCACTTT. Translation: CASSLDGLRGSDSPLHF.

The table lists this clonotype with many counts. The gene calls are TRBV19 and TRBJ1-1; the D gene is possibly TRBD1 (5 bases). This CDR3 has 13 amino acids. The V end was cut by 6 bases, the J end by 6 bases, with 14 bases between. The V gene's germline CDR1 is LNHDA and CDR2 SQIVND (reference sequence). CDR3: CASSMAGYAEAFF. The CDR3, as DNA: TGTGCCAGTAGCATGGCAGGGTACGCTGAAGCTTTCTTT. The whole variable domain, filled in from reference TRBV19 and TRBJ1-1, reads DGGITQSPKYLFRKEGQNVTLSCEQNLNHDAMYWYRQDPGQGLRLIYYSQIVNDFQKGDIAEGYSVSREKKESFPLTVTSAQKNPTAFYLCASSMAGYAEAFFGQGTRLTVV.

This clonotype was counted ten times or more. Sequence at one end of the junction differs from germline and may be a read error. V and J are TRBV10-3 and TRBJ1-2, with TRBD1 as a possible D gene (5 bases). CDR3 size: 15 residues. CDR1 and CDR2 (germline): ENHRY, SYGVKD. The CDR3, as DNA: TGTGCCAGCAGTTCAGCGACAGCCACTCTCTATGGCTACACCTTC. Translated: CASSSATATLYGYTF.

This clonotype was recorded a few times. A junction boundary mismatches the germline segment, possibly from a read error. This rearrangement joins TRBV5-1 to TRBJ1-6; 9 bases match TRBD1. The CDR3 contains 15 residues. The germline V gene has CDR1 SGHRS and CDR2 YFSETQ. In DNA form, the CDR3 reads TGTGCCTGGAGTGTATGGACAGGGGATAATTCACCCCTCCACTTT. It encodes CAWSVWTGDNSPLHF.

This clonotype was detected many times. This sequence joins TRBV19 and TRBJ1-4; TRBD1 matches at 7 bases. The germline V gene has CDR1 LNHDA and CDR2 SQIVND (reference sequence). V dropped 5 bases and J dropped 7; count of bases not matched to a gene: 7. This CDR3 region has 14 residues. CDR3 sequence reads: CASSRGTVGEKLFF. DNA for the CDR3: TGTGCCAGTAGTCGCGGGACAGTAGGTGAAAAACTGTTTTTT.

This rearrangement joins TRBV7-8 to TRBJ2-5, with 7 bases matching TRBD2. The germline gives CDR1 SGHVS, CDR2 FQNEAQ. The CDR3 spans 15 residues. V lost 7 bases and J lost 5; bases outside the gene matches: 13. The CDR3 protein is CASIPLAAERETQYF. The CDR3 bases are TGTGCCAGCATCCCCCTAGCGGCCGAGCGGGAGACCCAGTACTTC. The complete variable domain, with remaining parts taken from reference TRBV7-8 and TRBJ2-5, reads GAGVSQSPRYKVAKRGQDVALRCDPISGHVSLFWYQQALGQGPEFLTYFQNEAQLDKSGLPSDRFFAERPEGSVSTLKIQRTQQEDSAVYLCASIPLAAERETQYFGPGTRLLVL.

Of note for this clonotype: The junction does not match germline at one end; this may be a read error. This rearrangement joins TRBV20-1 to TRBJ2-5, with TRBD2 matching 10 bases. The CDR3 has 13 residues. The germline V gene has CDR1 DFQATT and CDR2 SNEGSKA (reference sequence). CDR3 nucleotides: TGCAGTGCTAGAGATACTAGCGGGGAGACTCAGTACTTC. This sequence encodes CSARDTSGETQYF.

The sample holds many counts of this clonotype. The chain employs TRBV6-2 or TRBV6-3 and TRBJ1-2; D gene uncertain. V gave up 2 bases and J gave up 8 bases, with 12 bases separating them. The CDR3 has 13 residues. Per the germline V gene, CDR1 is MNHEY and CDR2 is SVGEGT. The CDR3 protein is CASSYGPDVGYTF. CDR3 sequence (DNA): TGTGCCAGCAGTTACGGCCCGGACGTAGGCTACACCTTC.

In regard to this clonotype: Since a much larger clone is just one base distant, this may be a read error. DNA for the CDR3: TGTGCCAGCAATCAGGGGAACACTGAAACTTTCTTT. Translated, it gives CASNQGNTETFF. J is TRBJ1-1 and V is TRBV12-3 or TRBV12-4, with D possibly being TRBD1 (6 bases). The CDR3 runs 12 residues.